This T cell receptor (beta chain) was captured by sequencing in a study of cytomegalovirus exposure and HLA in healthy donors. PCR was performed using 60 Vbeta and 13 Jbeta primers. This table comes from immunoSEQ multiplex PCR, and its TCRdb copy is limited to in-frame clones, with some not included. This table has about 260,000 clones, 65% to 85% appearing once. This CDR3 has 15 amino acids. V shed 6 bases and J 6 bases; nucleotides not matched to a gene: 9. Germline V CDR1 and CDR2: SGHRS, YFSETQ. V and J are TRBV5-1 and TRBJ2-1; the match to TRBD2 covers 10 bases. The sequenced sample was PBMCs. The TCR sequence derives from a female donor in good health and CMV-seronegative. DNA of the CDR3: TGCGCCAGCACCCAACTAGCGGGGTCGGGCAATGAGCAGTTCTTC. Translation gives CASTQLAGSGNEQFF.